Below are 29 T cell receptor beta chains sequenced from a single sample in a study of T-cell memory formation after mild COVID-19. Each CDR3 protein gets one entry after TCRdb re-called the 5' RACE reads with MiXCR. This table holds fewer than 700,000 distinct CDR3 sequences, about a sixth found once. The sequenced material came from PBMCs or a T cell subset sorted from them (not recorded which). Every receptor here comes from an adult woman who had mild COVID-19 (a few samples of this study predate the infection). Cell type and time point are not known.

This clonotype came up a few times. The chain has TRBV5-1 and TRBJ1-1; D remains ambiguous. The CDR3 covers 13 residues. Germline-derived CDR1 and CDR2 are SGHRS and YFSETQ. The V end was cut by 2 bases, the J end by 6 bases, with 11 bases between. CDR3 amino acids: CASSLAGGAEAFF. CDR3 sequence (DNA): TGCGCCAGCAGCTTAGCAGGCGGCGCTGAAGCTTTCTTT.

V gene TRBV12-3 or TRBV12-4 combines with J gene TRBJ1-6; D not resolved. The CDR3 has 15 amino acids. The germline V and J ends were trimmed by 3 bases and 1 base, with 7 bases remaining between them. CDR3 region: CASSLAGSYNSPLHF. CDR3 in DNA: TGTGCCAGCAGTTTGGCCGGGTCCTATAATTCACCCCTCCACTTT.

This chain connects TRBV5-1 to TRBJ2-1; D unclear. This CDR3 is built from 15 residues. V shed 4 bases and J shed 5 bases, with 16 bases lying between them. Germline CDR1 reads SGHRS; CDR2 reads YFSETQ. The CDR3 DNA reads as TGCGCCAGCAGCGGGTGGCTCGCTGCTGACAATGAGCAGTTCTTC. This sequence encodes CASSGWLAADNEQFF.

The chain joins TRBV12-3 or TRBV12-4 to TRBJ1-2, with 8 bases matching TRBD1. CDR3 size: 13 residues. The J segment lost 7 bases and the V segment lost 6 bases, leaving 7 bases of the junction unmatched. CDR3 sequence: CASSPTGTGGYTF. DNA of the CDR3: TGTGCCAGCAGCCCCACGGGGACAGGTGGCTACACCTTC.

This clonotype was observed a handful of times. The chain links TRBV29-1 to TRBJ2-7; D ambiguous. V gave up 6 bases and J gave up 0 bases, with 15 bases separating them. The CDR3 spans 14 residues. Germline V gives CDR1 SQVTM, CDR2 ANQGSEA. The CDR3 nucleotides read TGCAGCGTGGCCCCGGAAAGCTACTCCTACGAGCAGTACTTC. Amino acid sequence: CSVAPESYSYEQYF.

This clonotype was found many times. In nucleotides, the CDR3 is TGTGCCAGCAGCTTGGGACAGGGAAAGGAGACCCAGTACTTC. Encoded protein: CASSLGQGKETQYF. V gene TRBV6-5 combines with J gene TRBJ2-5; 9 positions match TRBD1. The ends lost 6 bases at V and 5 bases at J; junction bases unmatched: 7. In germline, CDR1 is MNHEY, CDR2 SVGAGI. The CDR3 extends over 14 amino acids.

The J gene is TRBJ1-3, the V gene TRBV10-3; D remains unclear. The CDR3 contains 15 residues. Germline V gene lookup returns CDR1 ENHRY and CDR2 SYGVKD. Trimming pared 3 bases from V and 0 bases from J, leaving 9 bases between. Written as DNA, the CDR3 is TGTGCCATCAGTGATGGAAGGAACTCTGGAAACACCATATATTTT. Translated: CAISDGRNSGNTIYF.

This clonotype was seen only a few times. This rearrangement joins TRBV7-3 to TRBJ2-5; D is possibly TRBD1 (6 bases). From germline, CDR1 is SGHTA and CDR2 FQGTGA. CDR3 size: 13 residues. Trimming removed 2 bases at V and 4 bases at J, with 8 bases between. CDR3 coding DNA: TGTGCCAGCAGCTTAGAACAGGGAGAGACCCAGTACTTC. Translating gives CASSLEQGETQYF.

This clonotype was counted ten times or more. V gene TRBV5-1 combines with J gene TRBJ2-1, with 8 bases that match TRBD2. The trim removed 1 base at V and 7 bases at J, leaving 10 bases unmatched. This CDR3 has 16 amino acids. CDR1 is SGHRS and CDR2 is YFSETQ in the germline V gene. The CDR3 reads CASSLTPGLAVNEQFF. The CDR3 region has the DNA TGCGCCAGCAGCTTGACCCCCGGACTAGCTGTGAATGAGCAGTTCTTC.

In this sample, this clonotype turned up a few times. The chain employs TRBV5-1 and TRBJ1-1, with TRBD1 as a possible D gene (6 bases). The germline CDR1 and CDR2 sequences are SGHRS and YFSETQ. The V gene lost 1 base and the J gene lost 1 base, with 11 bases spanning the gap. The CDR3 is 15 amino acids. Written as DNA, the CDR3 is TGCGCCAGCAGCTTGTTCCAGGGGACGAACACTGAAGCTTTCTTT. Its translation is CASSLFQGTNTEAFF.

The chain combines TRBV4-1 with TRBJ2-2, with D perhaps matching TRBD2 (5 bases). Germline V gives CDR1 MGHRA, CDR2 YSYEKL. Trimming pared 5 bases from V and 10 bases from J, leaving 8 bases between. The length of the CDR3 is 11 residues. Written as DNA, the CDR3 is TGCGCCAGCAGCTGGGGAGTGGAGCTGTTTTTT. Encoded protein: CASSWGVELFF.

The J gene is TRBJ2-2, the V gene TRBV24-1; no definite D call. V was cut by 5 bases and J by 5 bases, with 8 bases left in between. CDR3 length: 13 amino acids. Germline values: CDR1 KGHDR, CDR2 SFDVKD. The CDR3, as DNA: TGTGCCACCAGTGTTTTACAAACCGGGGAGCTGTTTTTT. Translating it yields CATSVLQTGELFF.

The chain links TRBV7-3 to TRBJ2-3; 13 nucleotides line up with TRBD2. V trimming: 6 bases; J trimming: 3 bases; junction bases outside the gene matches: 6. CDR3 length: 16 residues. Looked up from germline, CDR1 is SGHTA and CDR2 is FQGTGA. Written as DNA, the CDR3 is TGTGCCAGCAGGGGAAGACTAGCGGGAGGTACAGATACGCAGTATTTT. Amino acids: CASRGRLAGGTDTQYF.

This clonotype was seen more than once but under ten times. The gene calls are TRBV5-1 and TRBJ2-4; no definite D call. This CDR3 region has 14 residues. Between the trimmed V and J ends, which lost 0 bases and 5 bases, there was a span of 9 bases. Germline V gene lookup returns CDR1 SGHRS and CDR2 YFSETQ. This chain's CDR3 is CASSLVGHENIQYF. In nucleotides, the CDR3 is TGCGCCAGCAGCTTGGTTGGGCACGAAAACATTCAGTACTTC.

The gene calls are TRBV6-5 and TRBJ2-2, with D hard to call. There are 11 residues in the CDR3. The germline V gene encodes CDR1 MNHEY and CDR2 SVGAGI. Trimming pared 6 bases from V and 8 bases from J, leaving 7 bases between. CDR3 sequence: CASRRLGELFF. CDR3 coding DNA: TGTGCCAGCAGGAGACTGGGGGAGCTGTTTTTT.

The chain combines TRBV9 with TRBJ1-6; D not resolved. The CDR3 sequence is 14 residues long. Trimming removed 3 bases from V and 10 bases from J, with 14 bases in between. Per germline, CDR1 SGDLS and CDR2 YYNGEE. The CDR3 sequence is CASSGGGPGSPLHF. CDR3 sequence (DNA): TGTGCCAGCAGCGGGGGTGGTCCTGGCTCACCCCTCCACTTT.

The CDR3 spells CSAKTQASQPQHF. CDR3 nucleotide sequence: TGCAGTGCTAAGACCCAGGCTTCTCAGCCCCAGCATTTT. The V call is TRBV20-1, the J call TRBJ1-5; no firm D call. CDR1 is DFQATT, CDR2 SNEGSKA, per germline (reference sequence). V lost 4 bases, J lost 6 bases, and 13 bases lay in between. CDR3 length: 13 residues.

This clonotype was detected ten times or more. This rearrangement joins TRBV24-1 to TRBJ1-2; 7 bases are a match to TRBD1. The CDR3 is 14 residues long. Trimming took 5 bases from V and 4 from J; bases not matched to a gene: 6. The germline CDR1 and CDR2 sequences are KGHDR and SFDVKD. The CDR3 nucleotides read TGTGCCACCAGTGCCTCGGGACAGATCTATGGCTACACCTTC. Translation gives CATSASGQIYGYTF.

The chain has TRBV27 and TRBJ2-7, with D perhaps TRBD2 (6 bases). CDR1 and CDR2 (germline): MNHEY, SMNVEV (reference sequence). V was cut by 3 bases and J by 3 bases, with 9 bases left in between. The CDR3 is made up of 13 amino acids. Here the CDR3 reads CASSLRRGYEQYF. CDR3 DNA: TGTGCCAGCAGTTTGAGGAGGGGCTACGAGCAGTACTTC.

V usage is TRBV12-3 or TRBV12-4 and J usage is TRBJ2-3, with a weak D call TRBD2 (7 bases). Trimming stripped 6 bases from V and 2 bases from J, with 12 bases between. The CDR3 sequence is 14 residues long. This chain's CDR3 is CASRFAGATDTQYF. CDR3 sequence (DNA): TGTGCCAGCAGATTTGCGGGGGCCACAGATACGCAGTATTTT.

This clonotype occurred a few times. CDR3 bases: TGTGCCAGCAGCCAAGATGGGCTAGCGGGGGGCAGCTCCTACAATGAGCAGTTCTTC. This codes for CASSQDGLAGGSSYNEQFF. The chain couples TRBV3-1 to TRBJ2-1; 11 nucleotides align to TRBD2. J lost 0 bases, V lost 0 bases, and 7 bases had no gene match. The CDR3 runs 19 residues. Germline-derived CDR1 and CDR2 are LGHDT and YNNKEL (reference sequence).

This clonotype was counted ten times or more. The J gene is TRBJ2-1, the V gene TRBV9; D perhaps matches TRBD1 (5 bases). CDR3 length: 14 residues. Germline-derived CDR1 and CDR2 are SGDLS and YYNGEE. V lost 1 base to trimming and J lost 4 bases, with 9 bases between them. CDR3 sequence: CASSVHTGYNEQFF. The CDR3 DNA reads as TGTGCCAGCAGCGTACATACAGGATACAATGAGCAGTTCTTC.

This clonotype has just a few counts. The genes are TRBV20-1 and TRBJ1-1, with D perhaps matching TRBD1 (5 bases). The V end lost 6 bases, the J end lost 5 bases, and 16 bases lay between the germline ends. Germline lookup yields CDR1 DFQATT and CDR2 SNEGSKA (reference sequence). The CDR3 has 13 residues. The CDR3 nucleotides are TGCAGTGCCAAAACACCGGGGGGGACTGAAGCTTTCTTT. Translating it yields CSAKTPGGTEAFF.

The rearrangement uses TRBV12-3 or TRBV12-4 and TRBJ2-5; TRBD1 matches 7 bases. This CDR3 contains 14 residues. V dropped 5 bases and J dropped 2; count of bases not matched to a gene: 5. CDR3 in amino acids: CASSAGGKQETQYF. CDR3 nucleotides: TGTGCCAGCAGTGCAGGGGGAAAACAAGAGACCCAGTACTTC.

The V gene is TRBV12-5, the J gene TRBJ2-7, with TRBD2 matching over 10 bases. Germline CDR1 is LGHNT and CDR2 is FRNRAP. The CDR3 covers 14 residues. The V and J ends lost 0 bases and 12 bases, in that order; junction bases with no gene match: 8. CDR3 sequence: CASGLVRVSGGWYF. CDR3 coding DNA: TGTGCTAGTGGTTTGGTACGGGTTAGCGGGGGGTGGTACTTC.

In this sample, this clonotype turned up many times. J is TRBJ2-3 and V is TRBV7-7; D is perhaps TRBD1 (7 bases). Germline loops: CDR1 SSHAT, CDR2 FNYEAQ (reference sequence). This CDR3 spans 15 amino acids. The V gene lost 8 bases and the J gene lost 6 bases, with 21 bases spanning the gap. Here the CDR3 reads CASGMGGRGMDTQYF. The CDR3 nucleotides read TGTGCCAGCGGAATGGGGGGCAGGGGGATGGATACGCAGTATTTT.

The V and J genes are TRBV21-1 and TRBJ1-5; whether TRBD1, the table's D call, matches the DNA was not checked. TRBV21-1 is described as a pseudogene. This CDR3 region has 19 residues. CDR3 DNA sequence: TGTGCCAGCAGCAAATCTCCGGGACAGGGATGGTTCTGCAATCAGCCCCAGCATTTT. Translated: CASSKSPGQGWFCNQPQHF.

This sequence joins TRBV10-3 and TRBJ1-6; D ambiguous. The CDR3 sequence is 14 residues long. The V gene lost 6 bases and the J gene lost 7 bases, with 13 bases spanning the gap. The germline gives CDR1 ENHRY, CDR2 SYGVKD. The DNA for the CDR3 is TGTGCCATCAGGGACGTTGGACGAAATTCACCCCTCCACTTT. Residues: CAIRDVGRNSPLHF.

The chain joins TRBV29-1 to TRBJ2-3; D is ambiguous. CDR1 is SQVTM, CDR2 ANQGSEA, per germline. V was trimmed by 4 bases and J by 1 base, leaving 15 bases between them. The CDR3 has 15 amino acids. The CDR3 DNA follows: TGCAGCGTTGTAGGTAGCCCTCGGGGCACAGATACGCAGTATTTT. Its translation: CSVVGSPRGTDTQYF.